The next 22 T cell receptor beta chains were all read from a single sample in a study of shared clonotypes between healthy human individuals (dated by TCRdb to 2020 to 2022). CD8 naive samples were CD45RO-negative cells positively selected for CCR7, giving a CD45RA+CCR7+ population that excluded TemRA cells. The method was the immunoSEQ multiplex PCR assay. In TCRdb, the immuneACCESS table is reduced to in-frame sequences with V and J assigned. These tables do not hold every clone; where another copy was compared, an unresolved V gene accounts for under half, and the others remain unexplained. This sample comprises about 2.2 million clones, 90% to 95% of them detected only once. More than 1.5% of the sample comes from the top ten. Sample: naive CD8+ T cells from PBMCs. This specimen's cell subset or site label, interpreted: CD45RA+CCR7+. These receptors were collected from a man aged 18-30 years in good health. Some clones in this sample may be carry-over from other donors' samples.

This chain links TRBV29-1 with TRBJ2-7, with TRBD1 identical over 9 bases. Per the germline V gene, CDR1 is SQVTM and CDR2 is ANQGSEA. V shed 8 bases, J shed 2 bases, and the junction held 13 bases outside the gene matches. The CDR3 runs to 15 residues. The DNA of the CDR3 is TGCAGCTTTCTATTTACAGGGGGCCACCCCTACGAGCAGTACTTC. Its translation is CSFLFTGGHPYEQYF.

The chain is built from TRBV14 and TRBJ2-3; TRBD2 aligns across 7 bases. Germline assignment: CDR1 SGHDN and CDR2 FVKESK. The V gene end was trimmed by 4 bases and the J gene end by 2 bases; junction bases not matched to a gene: 3. The CDR3 length is 14 residues. CDR3 in amino acids: CASSRLAATDTQYF. In DNA, the CDR3 is TGTGCCAGCAGCCGTCTAGCGGCCACAGATACGCAGTATTTT.

The chain uses TRBV28 and TRBJ2-7, with TRBD1 matching 8 bases. Losses at the gene ends were 6 bases for V and 2 bases for J; bases not matched to a gene: 6. The CDR3 is 14 amino acids. Germline V gives CDR1 MDHEN, CDR2 SYDVKM. The CDR3 sequence is CASRETGVAYEQYF. The DNA of the CDR3 is TGTGCCAGCAGGGAGACAGGGGTGGCCTACGAGCAGTACTTC.

V and J are TRBV10-2 and TRBJ2-1; no definite D call. V gave up 4 bases and J gave up 8 bases, with 15 bases separating them. The CDR3 is made up of 14 amino acids. Germline V gene sequence: CDR1 WSHSY, CDR2 SAAADI. CDR3 sequence reads: CASSVWFESDEQFF. DNA of the CDR3: TGCGCCAGCAGTGTGTGGTTCGAATCAGATGAGCAGTTCTTC.

The CDR3 nucleotides are TGTGCCAGCAGCTTACCCGGAGTTTCCTACAATGAGCAGTTCTTC. Translating gives CASSLPGVSYNEQFF. The chain has TRBV11-3 and TRBJ2-1; D gene unclear. V was clipped by 2 bases and J by 1 base, with 9 bases between them. Germline V gene lookup returns CDR1 SGHNT and CDR2 YENEEA. CDR3 length: 15 amino acids.

The rearrangement joins TRBV15 to TRBJ2-7, with D perhaps matching TRBD1 (5 bases). The ends were cut back, 8 bases at V and 3 bases at J, with 11 bases in the middle. This CDR3 has 12 amino acids. CDR1 and CDR2 from the germline V gene are LNHNV and YYDKDF (reference sequence). The CDR3 reads CATGAADYEQYF. Here the CDR3 DNA reads TGTGCCACCGGGGCGGCGGACTACGAGCAGTACTTC.

The chain joins TRBV10-2 to TRBJ1-1; possible D gene TRBD1, 5 bases. The CDR3 is made up of 14 amino acids. Germline CDR1 WSHSY, CDR2 SAAADI. V lost 2 bases to trimming and J lost 4 bases, with 11 bases between them. The CDR3: CASSERGGGTEAFF. The CDR3 DNA reads TGCGCCAGCAGTGAGCGTGGGGGGGGCACTGAAGCTTTCTTT.

This clone was counted between two and nine times. This chain uses TRBV7-9 with TRBJ2-5; D remains unclear. Germline CDR1 and CDR2: SEHNR and FQNEAQ (reference sequence). CDR3 size: 10 residues. Trimming shortened V by 8 bases and J by 4 bases, and 5 bases separated the two germline ends. The CDR3 DNA reads as TGTGCCAGCTCCCCAGAGACCCAGTACTTC. Residues: CASSPETQYF.

V is TRBV6-1 and J is TRBJ2-1; D possibly matches TRBD1 or TRBD2 (5 bases each). This CDR3 comprises 13 residues. Germline values: CDR1 MNHNS, CDR2 SASEGT. The ends were cut back, 5 bases at V and 5 bases at J, with 10 bases in the middle. This chain's CDR3 is CASSSGGHNEQFF. Here the CDR3 DNA reads TGTGCCAGCAGTTCTGGGGGTCACAATGAGCAGTTCTTC.

The rearrangement joins TRBV9 to TRBJ1-4, with D perhaps TRBD1 (5 bases). Trimming took off 5 bases at V and 7 bases at J, with 15 bases between the two ends. CDR1 SGDLS and CDR2 YYNGEE come from the germline V gene. The CDR3 covers 14 residues. The DNA for the CDR3 is TGTGCCAGCAGTCCGAGGAGGGACCTTGAAAAACTGTTTTTT. It is translated as CASSPRRDLEKLFF. Variable domain in full (rest from reference TRBV9 and TRBJ1-4): DSGVTQTPKHLITATGQRVTLRCSPRSGDLSVYWYQQSLDQGLQFLIQYYNGEERAKGNILERFSAQQFPDLHSELNLSSLELGDSALYFCASSPRRDLEKLFFGSGTQLSVL.

There are a few counts of this clone. This chain uses TRBV9 with TRBJ1-1; D uncertain. V was cut by 0 bases and J by 3 bases, with 9 bases left in between. The CDR3 length is 14 residues. Germline values: CDR1 SGDLS, CDR2 YYNGEE. As DNA, the CDR3 is TGTGCCAGCAGCGTAGATGGCTTCGACACTGAAGCTTTCTTT. Protein product: CASSVDGFDTEAFF.

This sequence joins TRBV7-9 and TRBJ1-1, with D maybe TRBD1 (5 bases). This CDR3 is built from 14 residues. In germline, CDR1 is SEHNR, CDR2 FQNEAQ (reference sequence). Trimming stripped 5 bases from V and 4 bases from J, with 14 bases between. CDR3: CASSEGMESTEAFF. The DNA of the CDR3 is TGTGCCAGCAGCGAGGGGATGGAGAGCACTGAAGCTTTCTTT.

The gene calls are TRBV28 and TRBJ2-5; 11 bases align to TRBD2. CDR1 and CDR2 from the germline V gene are MDHEN and SYDVKM. The CDR3 loop spans 17 amino acids. Germline trimming cut 1 base from V and 3 bases from J; bases unmatched to any gene: 7. The CDR3 spells CASSLFTSGRDKETQYF. The CDR3 DNA reads as TGTGCCAGCAGTTTATTTACTAGCGGGAGAGATAAAGAGACCCAGTACTTC.

The chain joins TRBV4-2 to TRBJ1-5, with a weak D call TRBD1 (6 bases). V was trimmed by 1 base and J by 7 bases, leaving 14 bases between them. Germline V gives CDR1 LGHNA, CDR2 YNFKEQ. The CDR3 runs 15 residues. This chain's CDR3 is CASSQGLGGGQPQHF. The DNA for the CDR3 is TGTGCCAGCAGCCAAGGATTGGGGGGCGGACAGCCCCAGCATTTT.

The rearrangement links TRBV9 to TRBJ2-7; D perhaps matches TRBD2 (6 bases). Deletions cut 4 bases from V and 2 bases from J, with 13 bases between. CDR1 is SGDLS and CDR2 is YYNGEE in the germline V gene. The CDR3 has 14 amino acids. The CDR3 nucleotides are TGTGCCAGCAGCCCAAGCGGGTCCGCCTACGAGCAGTACTTC. Residues: CASSPSGSAYEQYF.

The chain combines TRBV7-9 with TRBJ2-5; 7 bases align to TRBD2. The CDR3 contains 16 residues. The germline V gene has CDR1 SEHNR and CDR2 FQNEAQ (reference sequence). V trimming: 4 bases; J trimming: 3 bases; junction bases outside the gene matches: 11. CDR3 bases: TGTGCCAGCAGCTCGGCCGCTGGACTAGACAAAGAGACCCAGTACTTC. It yields the protein CASSSAAGLDKETQYF.

The V gene is TRBV7-9, the J gene TRBJ2-2; 10 nucleotides align to TRBD1. Trimming cost V 5 bases and J 5 bases; bases outside gene matches: 8. The CDR3 is 16 residues long. From germline, CDR1 is SEHNR and CDR2 FQNEAQ (reference sequence). DNA for the CDR3: TGTGCCAGCAGCCCCGGACAGGGGGTGGGTACCGGGGAGCTGTTTTTT. Translating gives CASSPGQGVGTGELFF. The entire variable domain, with the rest obtained from reference TRBV7-9 and TRBJ2-2, is as follows: DTGVSQNPRHKITKRGQNVTFRCDPISEHNRLYWYRQTLGQGPEFLTYFQNEAQLEKSRLLSDRFSAERPKGSFSTLEIQRTEQGDSAMYLCASSPGQGVGTGELFFGEGSRLTVL.

The chain links TRBV27 to TRBJ2-1; D gene ambiguous. Germline V lookup: CDR1 MNHEY, CDR2 SMNVEV (reference sequence). The germline V and J ends were trimmed by 5 bases and 9 bases, with 14 bases remaining between them. This CDR3 is 13 amino acids long. CDR3 sequence: CASSPMGPFEQFF. Written as DNA, the CDR3 is TGTGCCAGCAGTCCCATGGGTCCATTTGAGCAGTTCTTC.

The chain joins TRBV7-9 to TRBJ2-7; D is possibly TRBD2 (5 bases). V was clipped by 1 base and J by 2 bases, with 15 bases between them. This CDR3 spans 16 amino acids. Germline V gene sequence: CDR1 SEHNR, CDR2 FQNEAQ (reference sequence). CDR3 in amino acids: CASSLVSGINPYEQYF. The CDR3 nucleotides read TGTGCCAGCAGCTTAGTGTCGGGGATCAACCCCTACGAGCAGTACTTC.

The rearrangement links TRBV7-2 to TRBJ2-6; tentatively, D is TRBD2 (5 bases). The germline V gene encodes CDR1 SGHTA and CDR2 FQGNSA. The germline V and J ends were trimmed by 5 bases and 0 bases, with 11 bases remaining between them. This CDR3 comprises 16 residues. CDR3 region: CASSPGVYSGANVLTF. The CDR3 nucleotides are TGTGCCAGCAGCCCCGGGGTTTACTCTGGGGCCAACGTCCTGACTTTC.

The chain carries TRBV28 and TRBJ2-4; 9 bases match TRBD2. V dropped 0 bases and J dropped 2; count of bases not matched to a gene: 2. Germline-derived CDR1 and CDR2 are MDHEN and SYDVKM. The CDR3 has 16 amino acids. The chain's CDR3 is CASSLWTSGPKNIQYF. The CDR3 bases are TGTGCCAGCAGTTTATGGACTAGCGGTCCCAAAAACATTCAGTACTTC. Together with reference TRBV28 and TRBJ2-4, the CDR3 gives the full variable domain: DVKVTQSSRYLVKRTGEKVFLECVQDMDHENMFWYRQDPGLGLRLIYFSYDVKMKEKGDIPEGYSVSREKKERFSLILESASTNQTSMYLCASSLWTSGPKNIQYFGAGTRLSVL.

Here the CDR3 reads CASSSLPSRPSYEQYF. The CDR3 DNA follows: TGTGCCAGCAGTTCCCTCCCTAGCAGACCCTCCTACGAGCAGTACTTC. This chain links TRBV27 with TRBJ2-7, with a weak D call TRBD2 (5 bases). CDR1 and CDR2 (germline): MNHEY, SMNVEV (reference sequence). The V end lost 4 bases, the J end lost 0 bases, and 16 bases lay between the germline ends. This CDR3 spans 16 amino acids.